The rows below give T cell receptor beta chains drawn from one sample of a study of cytomegalovirus exposure and HLA in healthy donors. Generated by immunoSEQ multiplex PCR, the TCRdb table keeps only in-frame clones and is missing some. This table lists 85,000 to 90,000 clones. Material for sequencing was PBMCs. These receptor sequences come from a man between 50 and 59 years old in good health and CMV-seropositive. CDR3s include the opening cysteine and the closing phenylalanine or tryptophan. Fields, in order: V gene, J gene, CDR3 protein.

>TRBV29-1|TRBJ1-1
CSVEVSRGTEAFF
>TRBV6-5|TRBJ2-7
CASSYATGYEQYF
>TRBV6-9|TRBJ1-4
CASSYRGAEEKLFF
>TRBV6-5|TRBJ1-3
CASSYSRPPAGNTIYF
>TRBV7-2|TRBJ2-3
CASSFWGGPDTDTQYF
>TRBV19|TRBJ1-5
CASTEDSSYQPQHF
>TRBV11-2|TRBJ2-1
CASSLLAVYNEQFF
>TRBV11-3|TRBJ2-3
CASSLGVYPTDTQYF
>TRBV19|TRBJ1-1
CASTHRTFRQGMNTEAFF
>TRBV15|TRBJ1-5
CATSVDSPSNQPQHF
>TRBV18|TRBJ1-5
CASSPTGGNQPQHF
>TRBV11-2|TRBJ2-7
CASSTRAGGLYEQYF
>TRBV4-1|TRBJ2-1
CASSQDGTGSYNEQFF
>TRBV18|TRBJ1-1
CASSPGQYRVAFF
>TRBV19|TRBJ1-1
CASSNQGGTEAFF
>TRBV7-2|TRBJ2-7
CASSLPAYEQYF
>TRBV13|TRBJ2-7
CASSLGGDEQYF
>TRBV9|TRBJ1-3
CASSVDLGNTIYF
>TRBV6-5|TRBJ1-5
CASSTGARSNQPQHF
>TRBV5-1|TRBJ2-3
CASSGDRGEFVTDTQYF
>TRBV18|TRBJ1-2
CASSPAAGVYGYTF
>TRBV5-6|TRBJ2-2
CASNLAGVAGELFF
>TRBV18|TRBJ2-5
CASSRRRDGETQYF
>TRBV7-6|TRBJ2-1
CASSLVEADLYNEQFF
>TRBV27|TRBJ2-3
CASTLGTSGRGDTQYF
>TRBV30|TRBJ2-6
CATPSRSGANVLTF
>TRBV4-3|TRBJ1-2
CASSPTGQTGYTF
>TRBV29-1|TRBJ2-3
CSVDPGTDTQYF
>TRBV5-1|TRBJ2-3
CASSLRQGGTDTQYF
>TRBV29-1|TRBJ1-5
CSASSFNRGPQHF
>TRBV27|TRBJ2-7
CASSLSLAAGGYYEQYF
>TRBV5-4|TRBJ2-2
CASSPLLAGVDTGELFF
>TRBV15|TRBJ2-1
CATSRGGRRWNEQFF
>TRBV7-9|TRBJ2-7
CASSLSYEQYF
>TRBV11-2|TRBJ2-1
CASTFGAPSPLAANEQFF
>TRBV6-1|TRBJ1-5
CASEIIQSNQPQHF
>TRBV5-1|TRBJ1-1
CASSLVAGMNTEAFF
>TRBV4-3|TRBJ2-3
CASSQEGGSTDTQYF
>TRBV10-2|TRBJ2-3
CATRRARERSTDTQYF
>TRBV5-6|TRBJ2-7
CASSFRGYEQYF
>TRBV4-2|TRBJ2-3
CASSPSGGRVRDTQYF
>TRBV19|TRBJ1-1
CASSIDLPTEAFF
>TRBV5-6|TRBJ2-7
CASSLAGIDYEQYF
>TRBV5-1|TRBJ2-1
CASSLGMTSGRAAYNEQFF
>TRBV14|TRBJ2-5
CASSLHGTFGTQYF
>TRBV6-1|TRBJ1-2
CASSEALRPGWLANYGYTF
>TRBV7-8|TRBJ1-5
CASSLAQGGTQPQHF
>TRBV6-6|TRBJ2-2
CASSSRGTAYTGELFF
>TRBV27|TRBJ1-2
CASSLQGSLYGYTF
>TRBV4-2|TRBJ2-3
CASSQDELAGGTDTQYF
>TRBV7-8|TRBJ2-5
CASSLTTGGGQETQYF
>TRBV15|TRBJ2-3
CATSRGRGSTDTQYF
>TRBV29-1|TRBJ2-1
CSVERRELAYNEQFF
>TRBV29-1|TRBJ2-1
CSVEDPGQGNYNEQFF